Below, 10 T cell receptor beta chains from the same sample are listed, as sequenced in a study of regulatory T cells in long-lasting Graves disease. Library construction for TCR beta used iRepertoire HTBI primers and Arm-PCR of CDR3 regions. TCRdb re-derived calls from the multiplex PCR reads in MiXCR, one entry per CDR3 protein. The profile covers approximately 400,000 distinct CDR3 sequences, with 23% appearing a single time and approximately 28% taken by the ten largest. Time point defined: persistent/refractory GD, antithyroid drugs over 5 years with positive TRAb. RNA extracted from PBMCs served as the sequencing template. This material consisted of peripheral blood mononuclear cells (PBMCs), taken when the disease was refractory, from a patient treated with antithyroid drugs. These receptors were taken from a female donor with Graves disease.

The chain recombines TRBV6-2 or TRBV6-3 with TRBJ2-7; no reliable D call. V lost 7 bases, J lost 0 bases, and 13 bases lay in between. The CDR3 spans 14 residues. Germline CDR1 and CDR2: MNHEY and SVGEGT. CDR3 bases: TGTGCCAGCACTAGTGGGTACAGCTCCTACGAGCAGTACTTC. Amino acids: CASTSGYSSYEQYF.

With regard to this clonotype: Without the conserved terminal phenylalanine or tryptophan, this CDR3 likely stems from a read error. This chain links TRBV25-1 with TRBJ2-5; a weak D match, TRBD2 (6 bases). The germline gives CDR1 MGHDK, CDR2 SYGVNS. The germline V and J ends were trimmed by 8 bases and 3 bases, with 19 bases remaining between them. The length of the CDR3 is 15 residues. The CDR3 nucleotides read TGTGCCAGCTCACGGGACCCGGGCGGGGAAGAGACCCAGTACCTC. Translation gives CASSRDPGGEETQYL.

As for this clonotype: A much larger clone lies a single base off, so this may be a read error. The CDR3 carries no conserved terminal phenylalanine or tryptophan, so it likely arises from a read error. The chain recombines TRBV29-1 with TRBJ2-7; 8 bases line up with TRBD1. With V trimmed by 6 bases and J by 2 bases, 3 bases remained unmatched. Germline values: CDR1 SQVTM, CDR2 ANQGSEA. The CDR3 is made up of 12 amino acids. CDR3 loop: CSVGQGTYEQYL. In DNA form, the CDR3 reads TGCAGCGTCGGACAGGGAACCTACGAGCAGTACCTC.

The rearrangement joins TRBV30 to TRBJ1-1; D might be TRBD1 (5 bases). The CDR3 totals 14 residues. Germline values: CDR1 GTSNPN, CDR2 SVGIG (reference sequence). This chain's CDR3 is CARTGDLMNTEAFF. DNA for the CDR3: TGTGCAAGGACGGGGGACCTTATGAACACTGAAGCTTTCTTT. Complete variable domain (other parts from reference TRBV30 and TRBJ1-1): SQTIHQWPATLVQPVGSPLSLECTVEGTSNPNLYWYRQAAGRGLQLLFYSVGIGQISSEVPQNLSASRPQDRQFILSSKKLLLSDSGFYLCARTGDLMNTEAFFGQGTRLTVV.

The rearrangement uses TRBV25-1 and TRBJ1-1; D not resolved. Between the trimmed V and J ends, which lost 1 base and 6 bases, there was a span of 9 bases. CDR1 is MGHDK and CDR2 is SYGVNS in the germline V gene. The CDR3 length is 13 residues. CDR3 DNA sequence: TGTGCCAGCAGTGAATCCCATCCCCCTGAAGCTTTCTTT. It specifies CASSESHPPEAFF.

The chain uses TRBV4-2 and TRBJ2-7; 9 bases agree with TRBD1. Germline CDR1 reads LGHNA; CDR2 reads YNFKEQ. CDR3 length: 14 amino acids. V trimming: 4 bases; J trimming: 3 bases; junction bases outside the gene matches: 4. This CDR3 reads CASSRTGGDYEQYF. CDR3 coding DNA: TGTGCCAGCAGCCGTACAGGGGGCGACTACGAGCAGTACTTC.

This clonotype showed up many times. The V call is TRBV6-1, the J call TRBJ2-7; D gene unclear. V was shortened by 6 bases and J by 2 bases, with 11 bases between the two germline ends. The germline CDR1 and CDR2 sequences are MNHNS and SASEGT. The CDR3 totals 13 residues. The CDR3 nucleotides are TGTGCCAGCAGGCCCCAGTGGACCTACGAGCAGTACTTC. Protein sequence: CASRPQWTYEQYF.

This clonotype has more than one count but fewer than ten. The chain uses TRBV30 and TRBJ2-2, with D uncertain. The V and J ends lost 4 bases and 6 bases respectively, with 15 bases between them. This CDR3 is built from 14 residues. Germline V gives CDR1 GTSNPN, CDR2 SVGIG (reference sequence). CDR3 amino acids: CAWKTLSAAGELFF. In nucleotides, the CDR3 is TGTGCCTGGAAAACCCTATCGGCGGCCGGGGAGCTGTTTTTT.

The chain has TRBV4-2 and TRBJ2-1; 7 positions agree with TRBD1. This CDR3 region has 14 residues. Germline CDR1 reads LGHNA; CDR2 reads YNFKEQ. With V trimmed by 0 bases and J by 9 bases, 5 bases remained unmatched. CDR3 residues: CASSQDKRGLEQFF. The CDR3 DNA reads as TGTGCCAGCAGCCAAGATAAAAGGGGGCTTGAGCAGTTCTTC.

The gene calls are TRBV20-1 and TRBJ2-7; no clear D gene. The CDR3 runs 13 residues. Germline CDR1 reads DFQATT; CDR2 reads SNEGSKA (reference sequence). Trimming took 6 bases from V and 6 from J, leaving 18 bases between them. The CDR3 sequence is CSASPPGDSEQYF. For the CDR3, the DNA is TGCAGTGCGAGCCCCCCAGGAGACTCCGAGCAGTACTTC.